One and the same sample provided the 30 T cell receptor beta chains below, sequenced in a study of shared clonotypes between healthy human individuals (dated by TCRdb to 2020 to 2021). The library relied on the immunoSEQ multiplex PCR assay. TCRdb holds this immuneACCESS table with in-frame rearrangements only. Some clones are missing; in checked studies, unresolved V genes explain under half, and the rest has no known cause. The sample data list roughly 2.2 million clones, and roughly 90% of these were observed just once. 0.3% to 0.45% of the sample is taken by the ten largest. The sequencing sample was made of naive CD4+ T cells from PBMCs. The intended sense of this specimen's cell subset or site label: CD45RA+ positively selected. The receptor set was obtained from a man between 18 and 35 years old in good health. Some clones in this sample may be carry-over from other donors' samples.

The V gene is TRBV7-9, the J gene TRBJ1-5, with 11 bases lining up with TRBD1. Per the germline V gene, CDR1 is SEHNR and CDR2 is FQNEAQ (reference sequence). This CDR3 has 18 amino acids. The V and J ends lost 5 bases and 5 bases, in that order; junction bases with no gene match: 14. The CDR3 DNA reads TGTGCCAGCAGCCGCGGACAGGGGGCAAGCGGACTTGATCAGCCCCAGCATTTT. It encodes CASSRGQGASGLDQPQHF.

The gene calls are TRBV5-1 and TRBJ2-7; tentative D call: TRBD2 (6 bases). The CDR3 covers 15 residues. Trimming left V 4 bases short and J 1 base short, with 15 bases between. Germline assignment: CDR1 SGHRS and CDR2 YFSETQ. CDR3: CASSPAGSLSYEQYF. Written as DNA, the CDR3 is TGCGCCAGCAGCCCGGCGGGGTCGCTATCCTACGAGCAGTACTTC.

As regards this clone: Other DNA sequences within the sample encode an identical CDR3. The chain employs TRBV6-5 and TRBJ1-4, with TRBD1 identical over 8 bases. This CDR3 has 14 residues. V shed 5 bases and J 4 bases; nucleotides not matched to a gene: 3. Per the germline V gene, CDR1 is MNHEY and CDR2 is SVGAGI. CDR3 residues: CASSRTGHNEKLFF. Written as DNA, the CDR3 is TGTGCCAGCAGTAGGACAGGGCATAATGAAAAACTGTTTTTT.

The CDR3 nucleotides read TGTGCCAGCAGTGTGACAGGGGGCGGCTACGAGCAGTACTTC. This codes for CASSVTGGGYEQYF. This chain joins TRBV6-1 and TRBJ2-7; 10 bases match TRBD1. The V gene's germline CDR1 is MNHNS and CDR2 SASEGT. V lost 4 bases to trimming and J lost 3 bases; unmatched junction nucleotides: 3. The CDR3 length is 14 residues.

The CDR3 region is CASSPGGRSTDTQYF. Here the CDR3 DNA reads TGTGCCAGCAGTCCCGGGGGGAGGAGCACAGATACGCAGTATTTT. V gene TRBV9 combines with J gene TRBJ2-3; 7 nucleotides align to TRBD2. V trimming: 5 bases; J trimming: 0 bases; junction bases outside the gene matches: 6. The CDR3 runs 15 residues. The germline gives CDR1 SGDLS, CDR2 YYNGEE.

The gene calls are TRBV5-1 and TRBJ2-5; possibly TRBD1 for D (6 bases). The CDR3 length is 14 residues. CDR1 and CDR2 from the germline V gene are SGHRS and YFSETQ. The V gene lost 9 bases and the J gene lost 0 bases, with 15 bases spanning the gap. CDR3 DNA sequence: TGCGCCACCGCGCTACAGGGAAACCAAGAGACCCAGTACTTC. Amino acid sequence: CATALQGNQETQYF.

The chain recombines TRBV19 with TRBJ2-3; D possibly corresponds to TRBD2 (5 bases). Trimming stripped 6 bases from V and 1 base from J, with 8 bases between. The CDR3 totals 13 residues. Germline CDR1 reads LNHDA; CDR2 reads SQIVND (reference sequence). Written as DNA, the CDR3 is TGTGCCAGTAGGGTGCGGGGCACAGATACGCAGTATTTT. Protein sequence: CASRVRGTDTQYF.

The chain carries TRBV5-1 and TRBJ2-7, with D tentatively TRBD2 (5 bases). Germline loops: CDR1 SGHRS, CDR2 YFSETQ. V was pared by 0 bases and J by 0 bases, with 10 bases between. CDR3 size: 15 residues. The CDR3 region has the DNA TGCGCCAGCAGCTTGGAGGCTAGCTTCTCCTACGAGCAGTACTTC. The encoded protein is CASSLEASFSYEQYF.

CDR3 loop: CAWSGANGNTIYF. CDR3 nucleotide sequence: TGTGCCTGGAGTGGGGCCAATGGAAACACCATATATTTT. The rearrangement uses TRBV30 and TRBJ1-3; D gene uncertain. Germline V gives CDR1 GTSNPN, CDR2 SVGIG (reference sequence). Trimming left V 1 base short and J 3 bases short, with 7 bases between. The CDR3 is 13 amino acids.

The rearrangement links TRBV19 to TRBJ2-2, with D perhaps TRBD1 (6 bases). Germline V gene data show CDR1 as LNHDA and CDR2 as SQIVND (reference sequence). The CDR3 totals 16 residues. Trimming stripped 0 bases from V and 3 bases from J, with 11 bases between. This chain's CDR3 is CASSIDRTAYTGELFF. Written as DNA, the CDR3 is TGTGCCAGTAGTATAGATCGGACAGCCTACACCGGGGAGCTGTTTTTT.

V usage is TRBV5-5 and J usage is TRBJ2-7; D is possibly TRBD1 (6 bases). The germline V and J ends were trimmed by 4 bases and 3 bases, with 20 bases remaining between them. Germline V gene lookup returns CDR1 SGHKS and CDR2 YYEKEE (reference sequence). CDR3 length: 16 amino acids. CDR3 sequence (DNA): TGTGCCAGCAGCGGGAAAGGGACACAAAAGAGCTACGAGCAGTACTTC. It yields the protein CASSGKGTQKSYEQYF.

This chain connects TRBV11-2 to TRBJ2-1; D ambiguous. In germline, CDR1 is SGHAT, CDR2 FQNNGV. Trimming cost V 3 bases and J 10 bases, with 7 bases left between them. The CDR3 is 11 residues long. CDR3 region: CASSFLREQFF. The DNA for the CDR3 is TGTGCCAGCAGCTTCTTGCGGGAGCAGTTCTTC.

This chain links TRBV9 with TRBJ2-1; 12 bases agree with TRBD1. From germline, CDR1 is SGDLS and CDR2 YYNGEE. The CDR3 is 15 amino acids. The J segment lost 12 bases and the V segment lost 3 bases, leaving 10 bases of the junction unmatched. The CDR3 region is CASSGQGTGGVGQFF. The CDR3 DNA is TGTGCCAGCAGCGGCCAGGGGACAGGGGGCGTGGGGCAGTTCTTC.

The V and J genes are TRBV11-2 and TRBJ1-4; possible D gene TRBD1, 6 bases. CDR1 and CDR2 (germline): SGHAT, FQNNGV. Trimming removed 1 base at V and 8 bases at J, with 20 bases between. The CDR3 sequence is 17 residues long. CDR3 sequence (DNA): TGTGCCAGCAGCTTAGGGGGTTCGGGGGCCGGGAGCGAAAAACTGTTTTTT. Amino acids: CASSLGGSGAGSEKLFF.

This sequence joins TRBV28 and TRBJ1-6; D gene uncertain. CDR1 and CDR2 from the germline V gene are MDHEN and SYDVKM. The CDR3 consists of 15 residues. Trimming cost V 3 bases and J 5 bases, with 11 bases left between them. The CDR3 bases are TGTGCCAGCAGTTTCCTCACCCGTAATAATTCACCCCTCCACTTT. Amino acids: CASSFLTRNNSPLHF. Full variable domain (outside the CDR3, taken from reference TRBV28 and TRBJ1-6): DVKVTQSSRYLVKRTGEKVFLECVQDMDHENMFWYRQDPGLGLRLIYFSYDVKMKEKGDIPEGYSVSREKKERFSLILESASTNQTSMYLCASSFLTRNNSPLHFGNGTRLTVT.

J is TRBJ2-7 and V is TRBV6-5; a weak D match, TRBD1 (6 bases). The CDR3 loop spans 15 amino acids. The germline V gene encodes CDR1 MNHEY and CDR2 SVGAGI. V was clipped by 2 bases and J by 2 bases, with 13 bases between them. CDR3 nucleotides: TGTGCCAGCAGTTACGCTCCGGACAGACCCTACGAGCAGTACTTC. Amino acid sequence: CASSYAPDRPYEQYF.

This chain joins TRBV29-1 and TRBJ1-1; 10 bases match TRBD1. In germline, CDR1 is SQVTM, CDR2 ANQGSEA. There are 17 residues in the CDR3. Trimming took 4 bases from V and 0 from J; bases not matched to a gene: 11. The CDR3 DNA reads as TGCAGCGTTGGGGTCCGGGACAGGGGACTCATGAACACTGAAGCTTTCTTT. Translating gives CSVGVRDRGLMNTEAFF.

The gene calls are TRBV5-1 and TRBJ2-1; 14 nucleotides match TRBD2. The germline CDR1 and CDR2 sequences are SGHRS and YFSETQ. V lost 0 bases and J lost 0; bases outside the gene matches: 2. There are 18 residues in the CDR3. The CDR3 loop reads CASSLGTSGRPSYNEQFF. CDR3 in DNA: TGCGCCAGCAGCTTGGGGACTAGCGGGAGGCCCTCCTACAATGAGCAGTTCTTC.

The genes are TRBV21-1 and TRBJ1-1. TRBV21-1 is shown as a pseudogene. The CDR3 sequence is 19 residues long. CDR3 in amino acids: CASSKNLPADRSQVQKAFF. The CDR3 DNA reads as TGTGCCAGCAGCAAAAACCTCCCTGCGGATCGCTCGCAGGTACAGAAAGCTTTCTTT.

V usage is TRBV18 and J usage is TRBJ2-5; perhaps TRBD2 as D (6 bases). The germline gives CDR1 KGHSH, CDR2 LQKENI. Trimming stripped 3 bases from V and 5 bases from J, with 22 bases between. The CDR3 spans 17 residues. CDR3 in amino acids: CASSPRSGTRYGETQYF. The CDR3 region has the DNA TGTGCCAGCTCACCCCGATCCGGGACTCGGTATGGTGAGACCCAGTACTTC. Full variable domain (outside the CDR3, taken from reference TRBV18 and TRBJ2-5): NAGVMQNPRHLVRRRGQEARLRCSPMKGHSHVYWYRQLPEEGLKFMVYLQKENIIDESGMPKERFSAEFPKEGPSILRIQQVVRGDSAAYFCASSPRSGTRYGETQYFGPGTRLLVL.

This sequence joins TRBV2 and TRBJ2-5, with D perhaps TRBD1 (6 bases). CDR1 and CDR2 from the germline V gene are SNHLY and FYNNEI. CDR3 size: 14 residues. The ends were cut back, 7 bases at V and 2 bases at J, with 14 bases in the middle. Here the CDR3 DNA reads TGTGCCAGCATTCTACAGGGCTTTCAAGAGACCCAGTACTTC. Protein product: CASILQGFQETQYF.

The chain recombines TRBV30 with TRBJ2-5, with D perhaps matching TRBD1 (7 bases). The J call may not be correct, given that the DNA end is closer to TRBJ2-7. The CDR3 has 14 residues. Germline V gene lookup returns CDR1 GTSNPN and CDR2 SVGIG (reference sequence). The CDR3 DNA reads TGTGCCTGGAGTGTTAGACAGGGAGGCCACGAGCAGTACTTC. Residues: CAWSVRQGGHEQYF.

As to this clone: Additional DNA sequences in this sample encode the identical CDR3. The chain joins TRBV2 to TRBJ1-2; the D gene is possibly TRBD1 (5 bases). This CDR3 has 12 residues. V lost 3 bases to trimming and J lost 5 bases, with 7 bases between them. The V gene's germline CDR1 is SNHLY and CDR2 FYNNEI. The CDR3 DNA sequence: TGTGCCAGCAGTGAGGGGGGATATGGCTACACCTTC. Protein product: CASSEGGYGYTF.

CDR3 region: CASGPGGKGNEQYF. CDR3 in DNA: TGTGCTAGTGGTCCCGGGGGGAAAGGGAACGAGCAGTACTTC. The chain has TRBV12-5 and TRBJ2-7; TRBD2 agrees at 7 bases. V shed 5 bases, J shed 5 bases, and the junction held 9 bases outside the gene matches. The CDR3 totals 14 residues. Per germline, CDR1 LGHNT and CDR2 FRNRAP. The full variable domain, rest sourced from reference TRBV12-5 and TRBJ2-7, is DARVTQTPRHKVTEMGQEVTMRCQPILGHNTVFWYRQTMMQGLELLAYFRNRAPLDDSGMPKDRFSAEMPDATLATLKIQPSEPRDSAVYFCASGPGGKGNEQYFGPGTRLTVT.

The chain carries TRBV28 and TRBJ2-7; no firm D call. The V gene lost 4 bases and the J gene lost 7 bases, with 11 bases spanning the gap. The CDR3 sequence is 12 residues long. CDR1 and CDR2 (germline): MDHEN, SYDVKM. CDR3 loop: CASSSPLGEQYF. DNA of the CDR3: TGTGCCAGCAGTTCCCCTCTTGGTGAGCAGTACTTC.

The V and J genes are TRBV7-3 and TRBJ2-6; no firm D call. The CDR3 has 15 amino acids. The V and J ends lost 1 base and 2 bases respectively, with 6 bases between them. Germline-derived CDR1 and CDR2 are SGHTA and FQGTGA. The chain's CDR3 is CASSLKGPGANVLTF. The CDR3 DNA reads TGTGCCAGCAGCTTAAAAGGGCCTGGGGCCAACGTCCTGACTTTC. Full variable domain (rest looked up from reference TRBV7-3 and TRBJ2-6): GAGVSQTPSNKVTEKGKYVELRCDPISGHTALYWYRQSLGQGPEFLIYFQGTGAADDSGLPNDRFFAVRPEGSVSTLKIQRTERGDSAVYLCASSLKGPGANVLTFGAGSRLTVL.

This clone was seen a single time. Other DNA sequences in this sample translate to the same CDR3. V and J are TRBV9 and TRBJ2-7, with D hard to call. V was cut by 0 bases and J by 3 bases, with 10 bases left in between. Germline CDR1 and CDR2: SGDLS and YYNGEE. This CDR3 contains 14 residues. In DNA form, the CDR3 reads TGTGCCAGCAGCGTAGAGGCGGCCAGCTACGAGCAGTACTTC. Its translation: CASSVEAASYEQYF. Based on the CDR3 plus reference TRBV9 and TRBJ2-7, the full variable domain is DSGVTQTPKHLITATGQRVTLRCSPRSGDLSVYWYQQSLDQGLQFLIQYYNGEERAKGNILERFSAQQFPDLHSELNLSSLELGDSALYFCASSVEAASYEQYFGPGTRLTVT.

This chain joins TRBV7-3 and TRBJ2-2, with D perhaps matching TRBD2 (6 bases). V was clipped by 8 bases and J by 6 bases, with 10 bases between them. This CDR3 spans 12 amino acids. The germline V gene has CDR1 SGHTA and CDR2 FQGTGA. CDR3 coding DNA: TGTGCCAGCGGGCGGGGATCCGGGGAGCTGTTTTTT. This gives the protein CASGRGSGELFF.

The chain uses TRBV6-1 and TRBJ2-5, with a possible D match to TRBD2 (7 bases). The ends were cut back, 0 bases at V and 5 bases at J, with 10 bases in the middle. The CDR3 spans 14 residues. In germline, CDR1 is MNHNS, CDR2 SASEGT. CDR3 sequence reads: CASSEAGGLETQYF. The DNA for the CDR3 is TGTGCCAGCAGTGAAGCGGGGGGGCTGGAGACCCAGTACTTC.

This chain uses TRBV29-1 with TRBJ2-1; the match to TRBD2 covers 13 bases. V lost 7 bases to trimming and J lost 9 bases; unmatched junction nucleotides: 9. Per germline, CDR1 SQVTM and CDR2 ANQGSEA. There are 14 residues in the CDR3. The CDR3 DNA sequence: TGCAGCGCAGGACTAGCGGGAGTAGTTGTTGAGCAGTTCTTC. Its protein is CSAGLAGVVVEQFF.